This T cell receptor beta chain was captured in a study of blood T cell repertoires in COVID-19. Study information: Acute-phase and convalescent COVID-19 samples originated in the United States, Italy and Spain.

TCRdb's copy holds only in-frame clones and misses some; the assay was immunoSEQ multiplex PCR. There are 140,000 or so clones in the sample; roughly 84% occur only once, and more than 2% lies in the top ten. V was pared by 1 base and J by 1 base, with 15 bases between. Germline V gene sequence: CDR1 SGHTA, CDR2 FQGNSA. This CDR3 region has 17 residues. This sequence joins TRBV7-2 and TRBJ2-3; D possibly corresponds to TRBD2 (6 bases). Sample: peripheral blood. The receptor was isolated from a human donor with acute or convalescent COVID-19. The donor label of this sample is uncertain. In DNA, the CDR3 is TGTGCCAGCAGCTTAGTTCGCGGGAATACGGGCACAGATACGCAGTATTTT. Its translation is CASSLVRGNTGTDTQYF.